Shown below are 18 T cell receptor beta chains from a single sample sequenced in a study of cytomegalovirus exposure and HLA in healthy donors (dated 2017 in TCRdb). Libraries were prepared through the immunoSEQ multiplex PCR assay. A mixture of 60 forward primers for TCR Vbeta segments and 13 reverse primers for TCR Jbeta segments was used in the multiplex PCR. TCRdb mirrors the immuneACCESS table, restricted to in-frame sequences. Some clones are absent from its copies; in checked studies, under half trace to an unresolved V gene, and the reason for the others is unknown. Recorded for this sample are roughly 130,000 clones; 74% of them occurred a single time. The ten top clones hold roughly 4.5% of the sample. The sample comprised PBMCs. Receptors were obtained from a young man in good health and CMV-seropositive.

The chain joins TRBV4-1 to TRBJ2-5; 14 bases agree with TRBD2. Germline V gene data show CDR1 as MGHRA and CDR2 as YSYEKL. V lost 5 bases and J lost 5; bases outside the gene matches: 16. The CDR3 extends over 19 amino acids. CDR3 loop: CASSGESGLAGAPGETQYF. DNA of the CDR3: TGCGCCAGCAGCGGGGAATCGGGACTAGCGGGGGCCCCCGGGGAGACCCAGTACTTC.

This chain uses TRBV5-1 with TRBJ2-5, with 8 positions matching TRBD1. This CDR3 is built from 14 residues. J was trimmed by 3 bases and V by 4 bases; bases with no gene match: 5. The germline V gene has CDR1 SGHRS and CDR2 YFSETQ. CDR3 loop: CASSPQGVEETQYF. For the CDR3, the DNA is TGCGCCAGCAGCCCACAGGGGGTCGAAGAGACCCAGTACTTC.

The rearrangement links TRBV9 to TRBJ2-7; TRBD2 agrees at 7 bases. The junction had 6 bases not matched to a gene; V was cut back by 3 bases and J by 0 bases. The germline V gene has CDR1 SGDLS and CDR2 YYNGEE. CDR3 length: 15 amino acids. The CDR3 loop is CASSEGGLGSYEQYF. DNA for the CDR3: TGTGCCAGCAGCGAGGGAGGACTAGGCTCCTACGAGCAGTACTTC. Full variable domain (rest looked up from reference TRBV9 and TRBJ2-7): DSGVTQTPKHLITATGQRVTLRCSPRSGDLSVYWYQQSLDQGLQFLIQYYNGEERAKGNILERFSAQQFPDLHSELNLSSLELGDSALYFCASSEGGLGSYEQYFGPGTRLTVT.

The chain recombines TRBV5-6 with TRBJ2-5, with no clear D. The J call may be in error: the DNA end matches TRBJ2-7 better. Looked up from germline, CDR1 is SGHDT and CDR2 is YYEEEE. This CDR3 comprises 14 residues. In nucleotides, the CDR3 is TGTGCCAGCACCCCTTGGGCCGCCAAGAACGAGCAGTACTTC. Protein sequence: CASTPWAAKNEQYF.

The chain links TRBV2 to TRBJ1-2, with 10 bases identical to TRBD1. Germline lookup yields CDR1 SNHLY and CDR2 FYNNEI. V lost 6 bases to trimming and J lost 4 bases; unmatched junction nucleotides: 11. This CDR3 region has 16 residues. The CDR3, as DNA: TGTGCCAGCAGATCCGGGACAGGGGTTCTAGTCTATGGCTACACCTTC. This encodes CASRSGTGVLVYGYTF.

This clone was recorded a few times. The chain couples TRBV5-1 to TRBJ2-6; 11 bases match TRBD2. The V gene's germline CDR1 is SGHRS and CDR2 YFSETQ. Unmatched junction bases numbered 3, after V lost 7 bases and J lost 0 bases. This CDR3 contains 16 residues. The CDR3 DNA sequence: TGCGCCAGCTTTAGCGGGAGGGCCTCTGGGGCCAACGTCCTGACTTTC. Protein sequence: CASFSGRASGANVLTF.

Concerning this clone: Other nucleotide sequences in the sample specify the same CDR3. The DNA for the CDR3 is TGCGCCAGCAGCTTAACAGGGGAAGTAGGTGGTTCGCCCCTCCACTTT. Amino acids: CASSLTGEVGGSPLHF. J is TRBJ1-6 and V is TRBV5-1, with 7 bases matching TRBD1. Per the germline V gene, CDR1 is SGHRS and CDR2 is YFSETQ. V was pared by 2 bases and J by 13 bases, with 15 bases of the junction left unmatched. CDR3 size: 16 residues.

The genes are TRBV5-1 and TRBJ2-7; 8 positions agree with TRBD2. The length of the CDR3 is 15 residues. The germline CDR1 and CDR2 sequences are SGHRS and YFSETQ. Unmatched junction bases numbered 5, after V lost 1 base and J lost 2 bases. The CDR3 DNA reads as TGCGCCAGCAGCTTGAGCGGGGGAATACCCTACGAGCAGTACTTC. Residues: CASSLSGGIPYEQYF.

This clone was counted between two and nine times. CDR3 in DNA: TGTGCCAGCAGCCCGACGGGGTACCAAGAGACCCAGTACTTC. Residues: CASSPTGYQETQYF. The chain uses TRBV7-2 and TRBJ2-5, with D perhaps TRBD2 (5 bases). The CDR3 has 14 residues. V was clipped by 5 bases and J by 0 bases, with 10 bases between them. CDR1 and CDR2 (germline): SGHTA, FQGNSA.

This chain links TRBV10-2 with TRBJ2-3, with a tentative D call TRBD1 (5 bases). Germline values: CDR1 WSHSY, CDR2 SAAADI. The CDR3 totals 13 residues. V shed 4 bases and J shed 4 bases, with 9 bases lying between them. The CDR3 DNA reads as TGCGCCAGCAGTGGGACCAGGGCAGATACGCAGTATTTT. Its protein is CASSGTRADTQYF.

The chain combines TRBV27 with TRBJ1-3; D ambiguous. CDR3 size: 15 residues. Trimming took 4 bases from V and 0 from J, leaving 10 bases between them. CDR1 MNHEY and CDR2 SMNVEV come from the germline V gene (reference sequence). The CDR3: CASSSLPVSGNTIYF. In DNA, the CDR3 is TGTGCCAGCAGTTCTCTCCCGGTCTCTGGAAACACCATATATTTT.

The J gene is TRBJ1-1, the V gene TRBV27, with a weak D call TRBD1 (5 bases). This CDR3 spans 13 amino acids. Per the germline V gene, CDR1 is MNHEY and CDR2 is SMNVEV (reference sequence). Trimming took off 3 bases at V and 9 bases at J, with 14 bases between the two ends. The CDR3 loop is CASSFNRQTQAFF. The CDR3, as DNA: TGTGCCAGCAGTTTCAATAGACAGACACAAGCTTTCTTT.

The rearrangement uses TRBV4-1 and TRBJ1-1; 8 nucleotides align to TRBD1. With 5 bases clipped from V and 5 bases from J, the junction kept 4 bases outside the gene matches. Germline V lookup: CDR1 MGHRA, CDR2 YSYEKL. CDR3 length: 13 amino acids. This CDR3 is CASSKGQATEAFF. CDR3 nucleotide sequence: TGCGCCAGCAGCAAGGGACAGGCGACTGAAGCTTTCTTT.

This rearrangement joins TRBV5-6 to TRBJ2-5; TRBD1 aligns across 9 bases. CDR3 length: 16 amino acids. Germline assignment: CDR1 SGHDT and CDR2 YYEEEE. The trim removed 2 bases at V and 4 bases at J, leaving 9 bases unmatched. The chain's CDR3 is CASSFIETGGIETQYF. The CDR3 DNA is TGTGCCAGCAGCTTTATCGAGACAGGGGGGATAGAGACCCAGTACTTC.

This chain joins TRBV7-8 and TRBJ2-5; the D gene is possibly TRBD2 (5 bases). Germline CDR1 is SGHVS and CDR2 is FQNEAQ. Trimming left V 4 bases short and J 12 bases short, with 9 bases between. The CDR3 is 10 amino acids. The CDR3 DNA sequence: TGTGCCAGCAGCTCCGGGATTGAGTACTTC. Encoded protein: CASSSGIEYF.

The V and J genes are TRBV11-3 and TRBJ2-1; tentative D call: TRBD2 (7 bases). CDR3 length: 17 residues. The V and J ends lost 2 bases and 2 bases respectively, with 16 bases between them. CDR1 and CDR2 (germline): SGHNT, YENEEA. As DNA, the CDR3 is TGTGCCAGCAGCTTAAGGGGCGGGGGCGATGCCTACAATGAGCAGTTCTTC. It is translated as CASSLRGGGDAYNEQFF.

V is TRBV28 and J is TRBJ2-3, with D perhaps matching TRBD2 (6 bases). The germline V gene has CDR1 MDHEN and CDR2 SYDVKM. The CDR3 spans 16 residues. V gave up 5 bases and J gave up 2 bases, with 17 bases separating them. CDR3 DNA: TGTGCCAGCAGTGACCCACGGCGGGGAGACACAGATACGCAGTATTTT. It specifies CASSDPRRGDTDTQYF. Filled out from reference TRBV28 and TRBJ2-3, the complete variable domain reads DVKVTQSSRYLVKRTGEKVFLECVQDMDHENMFWYRQDPGLGLRLIYFSYDVKMKEKGDIPEGYSVSREKKERFSLILESASTNQTSMYLCASSDPRRGDTDTQYFGPGTRLTVL.

This chain's CDR3 is CASSLVPGEAFF. Written as DNA, the CDR3 is TGTGCCAGCAGCTTAGTCCCCGGTGAAGCTTTCTTT. This sequence joins TRBV7-2 and TRBJ1-1; D gene uncertain. CDR3 length: 12 amino acids. CDR1 is SGHTA and CDR2 is FQGNSA in the germline V gene. Trimming took off 1 base at V and 7 bases at J, with 7 bases between the two ends.